What follows are 27 T cell receptor beta chains derived from one specimen sequenced in a study of CD8+ T cells in alopecia areata. It was with CD4, CD8alpha, NKG2D, NKG2ACE and other markers that pooled cutaneous lymph node cells were sorted. cDNA reverse transcribed from extracted RNA served as the sequencing template. Method: immunoSEQ multiplex PCR; TCRdb's copy keeps in-frame clones and lacks some. The sample has roughly 260,000 clones, none seen only once. Sequencing used CD4+ T cells sorted from a lymph node. Every receptor here comes from a C3H/HeJ mouse with alopecia areata. MHC haplotype here: H2-k.

This clone has only a few counts. Gene names and germline match the mouse. The sequenced fragment ends 4 residues before the CDR3 boundary, so the rest is inferred from the germline J gene. This chain uses TRBV13-2 with TRBJ2-7; tentatively, D is TRBD2 (6 bases). CDR1 is NNHNN and CDR2 is SYGAGS in the germline V gene (reference sequence). CDR3 length: 13 residues. Here the CDR3 reads CASGDAGEYEQYF. The part of the CDR3 DNA that was read is TGTGCCAGCGGTGATGCTGGGGAGTAT.

In this sample, this clone turned up a few times. Any gene name here is a mouse gene name. The read ends 4 residues shy of where the CDR3 ends; the end is completed using the germline J gene. The genes are TRBV19 and TRBJ1-2, with TRBD1 matching 8 bases. CDR3 length: 14 amino acids. V lost 5 bases, J lost 3 bases, and 6 bases stayed unmatched. CDR1 is FNHDT and CDR2 is SITEND in the germline V gene (reference sequence). The DNA read from the CDR3 is TGTGCCAGCAGCCCCAGGGGGCGCGACTCC. It codes for CASSPRGRDS. The whole CDR3 protein is CASSPRGRDSDYTF. The whole variable domain, remainder taken from reference TRBV19 and TRBJ1-2, is GGIITQTPKFLIGQEGQKLTLKCQQNFNHDTMYWYRQDSGKGLRLIYYSITENDLQKGDLSEGYDASREKKSSFSLTVTSAQKNEMAVFLCASSPRGRDSDYTFGSGTRLLVI.

In this sample, this clone turned up a few times. Mouse germline and gene names are used. The read ends 4 residues before the CDR3 terminus; that terminus is restored from the germline J gene. The V gene is TRBV13-2, the J gene TRBJ2-4; no definite D call. The germline V gene encodes CDR1 NNHNN and CDR2 SYGAGS (reference sequence). V was shortened by 0 bases and J by 1 base, with 9 bases between the two germline ends. CDR3 length: 15 residues. The CDR3 region is CASGDARVGQNTLYF. The sequenced part of the CDR3 DNA is TGTGCCAGCGGTGATGCAAGGGTCGGTCAAAAC.

This clone was seen more than once but under ten times. The gene names given are mouse names. The read ends 3 residues shy of where the CDR3 ends; the end is completed using the germline J gene. V is TRBV5 and J is TRBJ1-6; TRBD1 matches at 10 bases. TRBJ1-6 is recorded as an ORF, its role being uncertain. This CDR3 is built from 17 residues. The ends lost 0 bases at V and 4 bases at J; junction bases unmatched: 3. The germline V gene encodes CDR1 LGHNA and CDR2 YNLKQL (reference sequence). The CDR3 DNA, read in part, is TGTGCCAGCAGCCAAGAAGGGGGACAGGGGTATAATTCGCCC. Protein sequence: CASSQEGGQGYNSP. The whole CDR3 region reads CASSQEGGQGYNSPLYF.

This clone was seen more than once but under ten times. The gene names here belong to mouse. The CDR3 goes on 3 residues after the read ends, and that part is filled in from the germline J gene. V and J are TRBV1 and TRBJ1-6; TRBD1 matches 11 bases. TRBJ1-6 is placed among ORFs of uncertain function. V was clipped by 6 bases and J by 6 bases; unmatched bases: 1. The CDR3 is 14 residues long. In germline, CDR1 is NSQYPW, CDR2 LRSPGD (reference sequence). The DNA read from the CDR3 is TGCACCTGCAGGGACAGGGGGCTTAATTCGCCC. Translated: CTCRDRGLNSP. The full CDR3 reads CTCRDRGLNSPLYF.

This clone turned up a few times. Gene names and germline refer to mouse. The sequenced fragment ends 4 residues before the CDR3 boundary, so the rest is inferred from the germline J gene. The rearrangement uses TRBV1 and TRBJ2-2, with D perhaps TRBD1 or TRBD2 (5 bases each). V lost 1 base and J 4 bases, leaving 7 bases between the germline ends. Germline CDR1 reads NSQYPW; CDR2 reads LRSPGD (reference sequence). The CDR3 sequence is 14 residues long. The CDR3 protein is CTCSAGGSTGQLYF. The sequenced CDR3 bases are TGCACCTGCAGTGCAGGGGGCTCCACCGGG.

The table lists this clone with a few counts. All gene names here are mouse names. The CDR3 extends 4 residues past the end of the read, so its final part is completed from the germline J gene. The sample carries other DNA sequences with the same CDR3. V usage is TRBV13-1 and J usage is TRBJ2-1, with 12 positions matching TRBD2. V shed 5 bases and J 5 bases; nucleotides not matched to a gene: 2. This CDR3 region has 14 residues. Germline CDR1 and CDR2: NSHNY and SYGAGN. Partial CDR3 DNA: TGTGCCAGCAGCCGGGACTGGGGGGATGCT. Amino acids: CASSRDWGDA. The full CDR3 sequence reads CASSRDWGDAEQFF.

In this sample, this clone turned up many times. Gene names are the mouse ones. The sample carries other DNA sequences with the same CDR3. The CDR3: CASGGTASAETLYF. The covered CDR3 bases are TGTGCCAGCGGTGGGACAGCTAGTGCAGAA. The chain links TRBV13-2 to TRBJ2-3; TRBD1 is a possible D gene (6 bases). The read stops 4 residues short of the end of the CDR3; the missing end is completed from the germline J gene. Between the trimmed V and J ends, which lost 3 bases and 0 bases, there was a span of 8 bases. The CDR3 loop spans 14 amino acids. Germline CDR1 NNHNN, CDR2 SYGAGS (reference sequence).

Turning to this clone: Mouse gene names and germline throughout. The read halts 4 residues ahead of the CDR3 end, with the missing end drawn from the germline J gene. This chain joins TRBV13-1 and TRBJ2-1; perhaps TRBD1 as D (6 bases). Trimming removed 4 bases at V and 6 bases at J, with 8 bases between. The CDR3 loop spans 12 amino acids. CDR1 is NSHNY and CDR2 is SYGAGN in the germline V gene. CDR3 sequence: CASSHRAAEQFF. The part of the CDR3 DNA that was read is TGTGCCAGCAGTCACAGGGCTGCT.

This clone occurred a few times. Mouse gene names and germline throughout. The observed sequence ends 4 residues before the CDR3 terminus, with the missing tail filled in from the germline J gene. The chain is built from TRBV19 and TRBJ2-3; a weak D match, TRBD1 (5 bases). Trimming cost V 2 bases and J 1 base, with 11 bases left between them. This CDR3 spans 15 amino acids. Per the germline V gene, CDR1 is FNHDT and CDR2 is SITEND (reference sequence). Partial CDR3 DNA: TGTGCCAGCAGTATCAGGACAAGCGGTGCAGAA. Its protein is CASSIRTSGAE. The full CDR3 sequence reads CASSIRTSGAETLYF.

On this clone itself: Mouse gene names apply. The read terminates 4 residues before the CDR3 end, so the remaining end is supplied by the germline J gene. The chain employs TRBV13-1 and TRBJ2-3; 8 nucleotides align to TRBD2. In germline, CDR1 is NSHNY, CDR2 SYGAGN. CDR3 size: 12 residues. The ends lost 7 bases at V and 3 bases at J; junction bases unmatched: 1. CDR3 bases read: TGTGCCAGCGGACTGGGAGCAGAA. Its translation: CASGLGAE. The complete CDR3 reads CASGLGAETLYF.

In its sample, this clone was seen a few times. Gene names and germline refer to mouse. The CDR3 end lies 4 residues beyond the end of the read and is filled in from the germline J gene. This chain uses TRBV17 with TRBJ1-1; D is perhaps TRBD1 (5 bases). Germline V lookup: CDR1 MNHDT, CDR2 YYDKIL. This CDR3 has 15 amino acids. Trimming took 0 bases from V and 1 from J, leaving 9 bases between them. The CDR3 bases that were read are TGTGCTAGCAGTAGAGATGTGGGGGGGAACACA. Translating gives CASSRDVGGNT. The entire CDR3 is CASSRDVGGNTEVFF.

Concerning this clone itself: Gene and germline names: mouse. The observed sequence ends 4 residues before the CDR3 terminus, with the missing tail filled in from the germline J gene. The same CDR3 also results from other DNA sequences found in this sample. The rearrangement uses TRBV31 and TRBJ2-2; 7 bases agree with TRBD2. V was pared by 1 base and J by 0 bases, with 2 bases of the junction left unmatched. Germline V gene data show CDR1 as GKSSPN and CDR2 as SITVG. The CDR3 contains 15 residues. The CDR3 bases that were read are TGTGCCTGGAGTCCTGGGGGAGCAAACACCGGG. Residues: CAWSPGGANTG. The entire CDR3 protein reads CAWSPGGANTGQLYF. Based on the CDR3 plus reference TRBV31 and TRBJ2-2, the full variable domain is AQTIHQWPVAEIKAVGSPLSLGCTIKGKSSPNLYWYWQATGGTLQQLFYSITVGQVESVVQLNLSASRPKDDQFILSTEKLLLSHSGFYLCAWSPGGANTGQLYFGEGSKLTVL.

This clone occurred a few times. Gene names are mouse gene names. The CDR3 end lies 4 residues beyond the end of the read and is filled in from the germline J gene. J is TRBJ2-3 and V is TRBV13-3, with 10 nucleotides matching TRBD1. The CDR3 contains 13 residues. In germline, CDR1 is NNHDY, CDR2 SYVADS. This chain's CDR3 is CASTGTGVETLYF. CDR3 DNA (partial): TGTGCCAGCACCGGGACAGGGGTAGAA.

Concerning this clone itself: Germline and genes here are mouse. Coverage ceases 4 residues before the CDR3 finishes, and the germline J gene fills in the end. This chain joins TRBV13-2 and TRBJ2-1, with no clear D. Germline V CDR1 and CDR2: NNHNN, SYGAGS (reference sequence). The CDR3 loop spans 13 amino acids. Deletions cut 1 base from V and 3 bases from J, with 5 bases between. CDR3 DNA (partial): TGTGCCAGCGGTGATCCCAGCTATGCT. Its translation: CASGDPSYA. The full CDR3 protein is CASGDPSYAEQFF.

On this clone itself: Any gene name here is a mouse gene name. The CDR3 extends 3 residues past the end of the read, so its final part is completed from the germline J gene. The V gene is TRBV1, the J gene TRBJ1-6; TRBD1 agrees at 7 bases. TRBJ1-6 is an open reading frame whose function is uncertain. The ends lost 2 bases at V and 7 bases at J; junction bases unmatched: 2. In germline, CDR1 is NSQYPW, CDR2 LRSPGD (reference sequence). This CDR3 is built from 14 residues. The CDR3 sequence: CTCSAQGGNSPLYF. The sequenced part of the CDR3 DNA is TGCACCTGCAGTGCACAGGGGGGGAATTCGCCC.

A few counts support this clone. The listed genes are named as in mouse. Read coverage stops 4 residues before the CDR3 terminus; the germline J gene supplies the remainder. The rearrangement joins TRBV5 to TRBJ2-1, with 7 nucleotides matching TRBD1. CDR1 is LGHNA, CDR2 YNLKQL, per germline (reference sequence). Trimming cost V 0 bases and J 6 bases; bases outside gene matches: 5. This CDR3 has 15 amino acids. CDR3 sequence reads: CASSQDGTESAEQFF. Partial CDR3 DNA: TGTGCCAGCAGCCAAGACGGGACAGAGAGTGCT.

This clone was seen many times. Gene names denote mouse genes. In the same sample, other DNA sequences code for this CDR3. The sequenced CDR3 bases are TGTGCCAGCTCTCTCGGACTCAACTCC. This encodes CASSLGLNS. The CDR3 in full is CASSLGLNSDYTF. The gene calls are TRBV12-1 and TRBJ1-2; no clear D. Sequencing ends 4 residues short of the CDR3 end; the germline J gene provides the rest. This CDR3 contains 13 residues. CDR1 SGHSN and CDR2 HYEKVE come from the germline V gene. Trimming shortened V by 0 bases and J by 2 bases, and 6 bases separated the two germline ends.

Regarding this clone: Gene names refer to mouse genes. With the read ending 3 residues before the CDR3 end, the germline J gene is used to fill in that end. The chain uses TRBV13-2 and TRBJ1-6, with 9 bases that match TRBD1. TRBJ1-6 is an ORF for which the function is uncertain. The CDR3 length is 16 residues. The germline V gene encodes CDR1 NNHNN and CDR2 SYGAGS (reference sequence). J lost 9 bases, V lost 0 bases, and 7 bases had no gene match. This CDR3 reads CASGDAGDREISPLYF. The covered CDR3 bases are TGTGCCAGCGGTGATGCGGGGGACAGGGAGATTTCGCCC.

This clone was counted a few times. Gene names refer to mouse genes. The read ends 4 residues before the CDR3 terminus; that terminus is restored from the germline J gene. The V and J genes are TRBV13-1 and TRBJ2-3, with D maybe TRBD1 (6 bases). This CDR3 comprises 15 residues. CDR1 and CDR2 from the germline V gene are NSHNY and SYGAGN. Trimming left V 3 bases short and J 1 base short, with 12 bases between. Partial CDR3 DNA: TGTGCCAGCAGTGGGAACAGGGAGGGTGCAGAA. This codes for CASSGNREGAE. The CDR3, in full, reads CASSGNREGAETLYF.

In regard to this clone: Mouse gene names apply. The read terminates 4 residues ahead of where the CDR3 ends, so the germline J gene completes it. V usage is TRBV17 and J usage is TRBJ2-3; TRBD2 matches at 8 bases. The CDR3 loop spans 15 amino acids. V lost 3 bases, J lost 3 bases, and 5 bases stayed unmatched. Germline CDR1 is MNHDT and CDR2 is YYDKIL. The sequenced CDR3 bases are TGTGCTAGCAGTAGTTGGGGGGGGCGGGCAGAA. This gives the protein CASSSWGGRAE. In full, the CDR3 reads CASSSWGGRAETLYF.

This clone was seen more than once but under ten times. Here the gene names and germline are mouse. The CDR3 extends 3 residues past the end of the read, so its final part is completed from the germline J gene. This sequence joins TRBV19 and TRBJ1-6; TRBD1 is a possible D gene (6 bases). TRBJ1-6 carries the ORF label, with uncertain function. Trimming left V 5 bases short and J 3 bases short, with 12 bases between. CDR3 length equals 15 residues. In germline, CDR1 is FNHDT, CDR2 SITEND (reference sequence). CDR3 loop: CASRPGTLYNSPLYF. CDR3 DNA, as far as it was read: TGTGCCAGCAGACCCGGGACACTCTATAATTCGCCC.

There are a few counts of this clone. Gene names follow the mouse nomenclature. The sequence runs out 4 residues before the end of the CDR3; the remainder is reconstructed from the germline J gene. Other DNA sequences in this sample translate to the same CDR3. V usage is TRBV31 and J usage is TRBJ2-1; D gene uncertain. The CDR3 length is 11 residues. The germline CDR1 and CDR2 sequences are GKSSPN and SITVG. Partial CDR3 DNA: TGTGCCTGGAGTCTCCAGGCT. As protein: CAWSLQA. The entire CDR3 sequence reads CAWSLQAEQFF.

This clone was observed a handful of times. Genes and germline come from the mouse. The read falls 4 residues short of the CDR3 end, and the missing part is taken from the germline J gene. The chain has TRBV13-3 and TRBJ1-2; 9 nucleotides align to TRBD1. This CDR3 comprises 15 residues. Germline lookup yields CDR1 NNHDY and CDR2 SYVADS. V was pared by 3 bases and J by 4 bases, with 7 bases of the junction left unmatched. The DNA read from the CDR3 is TGTGCCAGCAGTGGTCCGGGACAGGGTAGCTCC. Residues: CASSGPGQGSS. The complete CDR3 sequence is CASSGPGQGSSDYTF.

Remarks on this clone: Genes and germline are mouse. Read sequence stops 4 residues before the CDR3 end, and the germline J gene provides the missing end. The rearrangement joins TRBV1 to TRBJ2-5; D uncertain. Germline V gene sequence: CDR1 NSQYPW, CDR2 LRSPGD (reference sequence). This CDR3 is built from 13 residues. This CDR3 reads CTCSAGWKDTQYF. The DNA read from the CDR3 is TGCACCTGCAGTGCGGGCTGGAAAGAC.

This clone was seen ten or more times. These gene names are mouse names. The CDR3 extends 4 residues past the end of the read, so its final part is completed from the germline J gene. V and J are TRBV17 and TRBJ2-3; D is unresolved. Germline V gives CDR1 MNHDT, CDR2 YYDKIL. This CDR3 is 15 amino acids long. The V end was cut by 0 bases, the J end by 0 bases, with 7 bases between. CDR3 amino acids: CASSREPASAETLYF. The sequenced part of the CDR3 DNA is TGTGCTAGCAGTAGAGAACCAGCTAGTGCAGAA. The full variable domain, with the rest looked up from reference TRBV17 and TRBJ2-3, is DTTVKQNPRYKLARVGKPVNLICSQTMNHDTMYWYQKKPNQAPKLLLFYYDKILNREADTFEKFQSSRPNNSFCSLYIGSAGLEYSAMYLCASSREPASAETLYFGSGTRLTVL.

Comment on this clone: Mouse gene names apply. The missing CDR3 end, 4 residues past where the read stops, is filled in from the germline J gene. The chain carries TRBV13-1 and TRBJ1-2, with D possibly TRBD1 on 5 matching bases. The length of the CDR3 is 14 residues. CDR1 and CDR2 from the germline V gene are NSHNY and SYGAGN. V lost 1 base and J lost 0, with 7 bases in between. CDR3 bases read: TGTGCCAGCAGTGATATCAGGGCAAACTCC. This translates into CASSDIRANS. The complete CDR3 sequence is CASSDIRANSDYTF.